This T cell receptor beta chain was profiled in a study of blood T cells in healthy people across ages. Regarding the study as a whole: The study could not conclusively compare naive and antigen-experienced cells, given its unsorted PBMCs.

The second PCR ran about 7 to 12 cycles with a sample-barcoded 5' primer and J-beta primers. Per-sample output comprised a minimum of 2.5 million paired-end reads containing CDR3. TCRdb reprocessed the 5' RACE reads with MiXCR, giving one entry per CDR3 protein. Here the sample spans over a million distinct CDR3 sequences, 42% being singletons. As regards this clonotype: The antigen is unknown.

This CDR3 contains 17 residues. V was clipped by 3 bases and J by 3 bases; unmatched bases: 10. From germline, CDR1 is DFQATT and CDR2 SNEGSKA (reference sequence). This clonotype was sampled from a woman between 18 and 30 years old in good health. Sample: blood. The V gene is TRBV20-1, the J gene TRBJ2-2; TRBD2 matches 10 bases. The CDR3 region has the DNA TGCAGTGCTAGGGTGCCTAGCGGGAGTTCTTACACCGGGGAGCTGTTTTTT. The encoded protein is CSARVPSGSSYTGELFF.